The clone carrying this T cell receptor (beta chain) was observed a few times. This sample was taken from a study of blood T cell repertoires in COVID-19. About the research overall: Material from acute and convalescent COVID-19 was sourced from the United States, Italy and Spain.

TCRdb's copy holds only in-frame clones and misses some; the assay was immunoSEQ multiplex PCR. Of about 260,000 clones listed, about four fifths were seen once; the top ten hold less than 2%. V lost 6 bases and J lost 7; bases outside the gene matches: 16. Germline lookup yields CDR1 LNHDA and CDR2 SQIVND (reference sequence). This CDR3 is 16 amino acids long. The chain has TRBV19 and TRBJ2-3; 7 bases match TRBD1. The clonotype originates from a woman between 40 and 50 years old who had recovered from COVID-19. The specimen was peripheral blood. CDR3 loop: CASSLLSGTASNTQYF. The CDR3 DNA sequence: TGTGCCAGTAGCCTCCTTTCCGGGACAGCGTCAAATACGCAGTATTTT.